Shown below are 17 T cell receptor beta chains from a single sample sequenced in a study of cytotoxic CD8 clonotypes in ibrutinib-treated CLL. TCRdb's table, derived via immunoSEQ multiplex PCR, lists solely in-frame clones and lacks some. There are 250,000 to 350,000 clones in the sample; less than 85% occur only once, and about 5% lies in the top ten. Sequences were derived from PBMCs, sampled at disease progression, from a patient treated with ibrutinib. Source of these receptors: a human donor with chronic lymphocytic leukemia.

The chain uses TRBV2 and TRBJ2-3; weak D call: TRBD2 (6 bases). From germline, CDR1 is SNHLY and CDR2 FYNNEI. The CDR3 sequence is 15 residues long. V shed 5 bases and J shed 1 base, with 13 bases lying between them. CDR3 DNA: TGTGCCAGCAGTTCGGACGGGGGTGGCACAGATACGCAGTATTTT. Its protein product is CASSSDGGGTDTQYF.

This clone was detected ten times or more. The chain combines TRBV4-1 with TRBJ1-1; TRBD1 agrees at 7 bases. CDR3 length equals 13 residues. V was clipped by 6 bases and J by 8 bases; unmatched bases: 9. Germline V gives CDR1 MGHRA, CDR2 YSYEKL. CDR3 in amino acids: CASRQQGSAEAFF. In DNA form, the CDR3 reads TGCGCCAGCAGGCAACAGGGGTCGGCCGAAGCTTTCTTT.

The chain joins TRBV4-1 to TRBJ2-1; D may match TRBD1 or TRBD2 (5 bases each). CDR3 length: 15 residues. Germline V gives CDR1 MGHRA, CDR2 YSYEKL. Trimming took off 0 bases at V and 9 bases at J, with 15 bases between the two ends. Written as DNA, the CDR3 is TGCGCCAGCAGCCAAGAGTTATACGGGGCGCTTGAGCAGTTCTTC. Amino acids: CASSQELYGALEQFF.

This chain joins TRBV7-6 and TRBJ2-1, with 14 nucleotides matching TRBD2. Germline values: CDR1 SGHVS, CDR2 FNYEAQ. J was trimmed by 0 bases and V by 1 base; bases with no gene match: 11. The CDR3 covers 21 residues. The CDR3 sequence: CASSLETGTSGRTSSYNEQFF. The CDR3, as DNA: TGTGCCAGCAGCTTAGAAACCGGGACTAGCGGGAGAACCAGCTCCTACAATGAGCAGTTCTTC.

Concerning this clone itself: In the same sample, other DNA sequences code for this CDR3. The gene calls are TRBV7-9 and TRBJ1-2; D not certain. Germline V CDR1 and CDR2: SEHNR, FQNEAQ (reference sequence). The CDR3 is 13 residues long. Trimming removed 1 base from V and 7 bases from J, with 10 bases in between. CDR3 in DNA: TGTGCCAGCAGCTTAGGGGCAGCCGGTGGCTACACCTTC. Protein product: CASSLGAAGGYTF.

In its sample, this clone was seen a few times. This sequence joins TRBV5-1 and TRBJ2-3; TRBD1 or TRBD2 may be the D gene (6 bases each). Germline lookup yields CDR1 SGHRS and CDR2 YFSETQ. Trimming pared 4 bases from V and 3 bases from J, leaving 15 bases between. The CDR3 is made up of 15 amino acids. The CDR3 spells CASSRGGLLTDTQYF. The CDR3 bases are TGCGCCAGCAGCCGAGGGGGACTCTTGACAGATACGCAGTATTTT.

The rearrangement uses TRBV6-6 and TRBJ1-4, with unresolved D. The CDR3 is 14 amino acids. Germline V gives CDR1 MNHNY, CDR2 SVGAGI (reference sequence). The V gene lost 6 bases and the J gene lost 0 bases, with 8 bases spanning the gap. The CDR3 sequence: CASRRVATNEKLFF. CDR3 nucleotide sequence: TGTGCCAGCAGGCGGGTTGCAACTAATGAAAAACTGTTTTTT.

This clone appeared once. The chain combines TRBV2 with TRBJ2-1; weak D call: TRBD2 (5 bases). CDR3 size: 12 residues. V dropped 6 bases and J dropped 8 bases, with 11 bases sitting between them. The germline V gene has CDR1 SNHLY and CDR2 FYNNEI. In DNA form, the CDR3 reads TGTGCCAGCAGCAACCGGGGAGATGAGCAGTTCTTC. It yields the protein CASSNRGDEQFF. The full variable domain, in which reference TRBV2 and TRBJ2-1 provide the parts outside the CDR3, is EPEVTQTPSHQVTQMGQEVILRCVPISNHLYFYWYRQILGQKVEFLVSFYNNEISEKSEIFDDQFSVERPDGSNFTLKIRSTKLEDSAMYFCASSNRGDEQFFGPGTRLTVL.

The chain links TRBV2 to TRBJ1-4; D not certain. CDR1 is SNHLY, CDR2 FYNNEI, per germline. Deletions cut 7 bases from V and 0 bases from J, with 9 bases between. The CDR3 runs to 14 residues. CDR3 DNA: TGTGCCAGCACCCCACTTGCAACTAATGAAAAACTGTTTTTT. This encodes CASTPLATNEKLFF.

This clone has more than one count but fewer than ten. The rearrangement joins TRBV2 to TRBJ1-1, with D unclear. The ends were cut back, 11 bases at V and 4 bases at J, with 5 bases in the middle. This CDR3 is 9 amino acids long. Germline loops: CDR1 SNHLY, CDR2 FYNNEI. CDR3 nucleotide sequence: TGTGCCGCCGCCACTGAAGCTTTCTTT. It encodes CAAATEAFF. Drawing the rest from reference TRBV2 and TRBJ1-1, the complete variable domain is EPEVTQTPSHQVTQMGQEVILRCVPISNHLYFYWYRQILGQKVEFLVSFYNNEISEKSEIFDDQFSVERPDGSNFTLKIRSTKLEDSAMYFCAAATEAFFGQGTRLTVV.

This clone was seen a handful of times. The chain carries TRBV25-1 and TRBJ1-2, with D tentatively TRBD1 (5 bases). The CDR3 runs 15 residues. Germline V lookup: CDR1 MGHDK, CDR2 SYGVNS. V lost 1 base, J lost 3 bases, and 12 bases lay in between. The CDR3 coding sequence is TGTGCCAGCAGTGAATCTAAGGGGAAGGACTATGGCTACACCTTC. It yields the protein CASSESKGKDYGYTF.

The chain is built from TRBV21-1 and TRBJ2-3; the DNA was not used to check the table's D call, TRBD2. TRBV21-1 is classified as a pseudogene. This CDR3 contains 15 residues. CDR3 DNA sequence: TGTGCCAGCAGCAAAGTGCTAGGAGGAGAGAATACGCAGTATTTT. Protein sequence: CASSKVLGGENTQYF.

The gene calls are TRBV6-5 and TRBJ2-7; 8 bases fit TRBD2. Germline values: CDR1 MNHEY, CDR2 SVGAGI. This CDR3 contains 13 residues. V shed 10 bases, J shed 4 bases, and the junction held 9 bases outside the gene matches. The CDR3 here is CATSQRGSYEQYF. The CDR3 nucleotides read TGTGCCACTTCTCAGCGGGGGAGTTACGAGCAGTACTTC.

The chain uses TRBV28 and TRBJ2-7; D perhaps matches TRBD2 (6 bases). CDR1 is MDHEN and CDR2 is SYDVKM in the germline V gene. This CDR3 is 14 amino acids long. The ends were cut back, 5 bases at V and 3 bases at J, with 14 bases in the middle. CDR3 loop: CASSAGRNYYEQYF. As DNA, the CDR3 is TGTGCCAGCAGTGCGGGACGGAACTACTACGAGCAGTACTTC. The entire variable domain, with the rest obtained from reference TRBV28 and TRBJ2-7, is as follows: DVKVTQSSRYLVKRTGEKVFLECVQDMDHENMFWYRQDPGLGLRLIYFSYDVKMKEKGDIPEGYSVSREKKERFSLILESASTNQTSMYLCASSAGRNYYEQYFGPGTRLTVT.

The rearrangement joins TRBV28 to TRBJ2-7; 7 nucleotides align to TRBD1. The CDR3 contains 13 residues. V trimming: 6 bases; J trimming: 4 bases; junction bases outside the gene matches: 6. Per germline, CDR1 MDHEN and CDR2 SYDVKM. The CDR3 protein is CASRRQGPYEQYF. Written as DNA, the CDR3 is TGTGCCAGCAGAAGACAGGGCCCGTACGAGCAGTACTTC. The full variable domain, in which reference TRBV28 and TRBJ2-7 provide the parts outside the CDR3, is DVKVTQSSRYLVKRTGEKVFLECVQDMDHENMFWYRQDPGLGLRLIYFSYDVKMKEKGDIPEGYSVSREKKERFSLILESASTNQTSMYLCASRRQGPYEQYFGPGTRLTVT.

The chain is built from TRBV10-3 and TRBJ2-3, with D possibly TRBD1 on 6 matching bases. V lost 6 bases to trimming and J lost 2 bases, with 15 bases between them. The CDR3 has 15 residues. Germline lookup yields CDR1 ENHRY and CDR2 SYGVKD. In DNA, the CDR3 is TGTGCCATCAGACCGACAGGATCCTACACAGATACGCAGTATTTT. Translation gives CAIRPTGSYTDTQYF.

The rearrangement joins TRBV6-1 to TRBJ2-7; the match to TRBD2 covers 7 bases. Germline trimming cut 4 bases from V and 3 bases from J; bases unmatched to any gene: 3. Germline CDR1 is MNHNS and CDR2 is SASEGT. The CDR3 covers 13 residues. CDR3 sequence reads: CASSVRGDYEQYF. The CDR3 coding sequence is TGTGCCAGCAGTGTCCGGGGGGACTACGAGCAGTACTTC.